The 9 T cell receptor beta chains listed next were all sequenced from one sample in a study of cytomegalovirus exposure and HLA in healthy donors. The PCR was carried out with 60 Vbeta primers and 13 Jbeta primers. Some clones are missing from TCRdb's copy, which holds only in-frame ones; the method was immunoSEQ multiplex PCR. In all, the sample yields around 84,000 clones. Sequencing input: PBMCs. The receptors were gathered from a man aged 25 to 40 in good health and CMV-seronegative.

The chain employs TRBV6-6 and TRBJ1-5, with a weak D call TRBD1 (5 bases). The CDR3 sequence is 16 residues long. V lost 0 bases to trimming and J lost 6 bases, with 15 bases between them. Germline loops: CDR1 MNHNY, CDR2 SVGAGI (reference sequence). The CDR3 loop is CASSYSAGQGGQPQHF. The CDR3 DNA reads as TGTGCCAGCAGTTACTCGGCAGGGCAGGGCGGTCAGCCCCAGCATTTT.

The chain carries TRBV5-1 and TRBJ1-1; 7 bases agree with TRBD1. The CDR3 sequence is 15 residues long. Germline CDR1 SGHRS, CDR2 YFSETQ. The V and J ends lost 1 base and 5 bases, in that order; junction bases with no gene match: 8. CDR3 nucleotide sequence: TGCGCCAGCAGCTTGTCTACAGGGGTAGGGACTGAAGCTTTCTTT. This encodes CASSLSTGVGTEAFF.

The gene calls are TRBV10-3 and TRBJ2-7; tentatively, D is TRBD1 (6 bases). CDR3 length: 12 amino acids. Per germline, CDR1 ENHRY and CDR2 SYGVKD. The V gene lost 10 bases and the J gene lost 3 bases, with 13 bases spanning the gap. CDR3 protein: CATTGTLYEQYF. The CDR3 bases are TGTGCCACCACAGGGACCCTCTACGAGCAGTACTTC.

The chain recombines TRBV9 with TRBJ2-5; D is perhaps TRBD1 (5 bases). Trimming took 4 bases from V and 1 from J, leaving 23 bases between them. CDR1 and CDR2 (germline): SGDLS, YYNGEE. This CDR3 has 18 residues. CDR3: CASSPSGPTDPPQETQYF. CDR3 DNA sequence: TGTGCCAGCAGCCCCTCAGGACCGACAGATCCTCCCCAAGAGACCCAGTACTTC.

The V call is TRBV11-3, the J call TRBJ2-1, with 7 positions matching TRBD1. The CDR3 sequence is 13 residues long. The trim removed 5 bases at V and 5 bases at J, leaving 3 bases unmatched. Germline V gives CDR1 SGHNT, CDR2 YENEEA. The CDR3 sequence: CASSGDRNNEQFF. The CDR3, as DNA: TGTGCCAGCAGCGGGGACAGAAACAATGAGCAGTTCTTC.

This chain connects TRBV7-8 to TRBJ2-2; TRBD1 agrees at 9 bases. V trimming: 5 bases; J trimming: 7 bases; junction bases outside the gene matches: 5. The CDR3 is 14 amino acids. Germline CDR1 is SGHVS and CDR2 is FQNEAQ. The CDR3 DNA reads TGTGCCAGCAGCGAACAGGGGGCGATCGGGGAGCTGTTTTTT. Translation gives CASSEQGAIGELFF.

The V gene is TRBV4-2, the J gene TRBJ2-3; D remains ambiguous. Trimming took 1 base from V and 3 from J, leaving 5 bases between them. From germline, CDR1 is LGHNA and CDR2 YNFKEQ. The CDR3 contains 13 residues. Here the CDR3 DNA reads TGTGCCAGCAGCCAAGTTTCGACAGATACGCAGTATTTT. This sequence encodes CASSQVSTDTQYF.

The chain has TRBV9 and TRBJ1-2; D gene ambiguous. Trimming removed 0 bases from V and 4 bases from J, with 10 bases in between. Germline-derived CDR1 and CDR2 are SGDLS and YYNGEE. CDR3 length: 14 residues. Written as DNA, the CDR3 is TGTGCCAGCAGCGTAGGGGCAGAACCCTATGGCTACACCTTC. It translates to CASSVGAEPYGYTF.

The chain couples TRBV6-5 to TRBJ1-1; 9 nucleotides match TRBD1. The trim removed 4 bases at V and 3 bases at J, leaving 6 bases unmatched. This CDR3 is built from 15 residues. Per the germline V gene, CDR1 is MNHEY and CDR2 is SVGAGI. The CDR3 DNA reads TGTGCCAGCAGTTTCGGGACAGGGCGGGACACTGAAGCTTTCTTT. As protein: CASSFGTGRDTEAFF.